This is a list of T cell receptor beta chains from one sample in a study of blood T cell repertoires in COVID-19. Some clones are missing from TCRdb's copy, which holds only in-frame ones; the method was immunoSEQ multiplex PCR. The table lists 150,000 to 180,000 clones, approximately 80% of them singletons. Material for sequencing was peripheral blood. These receptors were obtained from a woman in her sixties or seventies with acute or convalescent COVID-19. Each CDR3 is given with its conserved first and last residue. The order of the fields is V gene, CDR3 length, clone size, J gene, D gene, CDR3 DNA, CDR3 protein. A D gene is named only where the DNA matches it firmly. Expanded clones get a size class; other rows say once, few or many, or leave the size out.

>TRBV16|13|NA|TRBJ2-1|NA
TGTGCCAGCAGCCAATCGTCGCAGGGTGAGCAGTTCTTC
CASSQSSQGEQFF
>TRBV5-1|14|NA|TRBJ2-5|NA
TGCGCCAGCAGCTCCTCAGGGGCCCAAGAGACCCAGTACTTC
CASSSSGAQETQYF
>TRBV25-1|16|NA|TRBJ2-1|TRBD2
TGTGCCAGCAGCCGTCCCGGACTAGCGGGGATCAATGAGCAGTTCTTC
CASSRPGLAGINEQFF
>TRBV6-2/TRBV6-3|13|once|TRBJ2-2|NA
TGTGCCAGCAGTTCCCCGAGCACCGGGGAGCTGTTTTTT
CASSSPSTGELFF
>TRBV10-2|14|NA|TRBJ1-1|NA
TGCGCCAGCAGTGAGCTGGAGCGCGGGACTGAAGCTTTCTTT
CASSELERGTEAFF
>TRBV15|15|NA|TRBJ2-7|NA
TGTGCCACCAGCAGAGAGAGGGCCTCAGGTTACGAGCAGTACTTC
CATSRERASGYEQYF
>TRBV7-8|12|NA|TRBJ1-6|NA
TGTGCCAGCGCGGGGTATAATTCACCCCTCCACTTT
CASAGYNSPLHF
>TRBV5-4|12|NA|TRBJ1-2|NA
TGTGCCAGCAGCTCTCAGGGTGAGAGCTACACCTTC
CASSSQGESYTF
>TRBV5-5|13|NA|TRBJ1-5|NA
TGTGCCAGCAGTTTCACAGGGAACCAGCCCCAGCATTTT
CASSFTGNQPQHF
>TRBV6-1|16|NA|TRBJ2-3|NA
TGTGCCAGCAGTGAATGGAAGGCGGGGTCGAAAGATACGCAGTATTTT
CASSEWKAGSKDTQYF
>TRBV4-2|15|NA|TRBJ1-5|TRBD1
TGTGCCAGCAGCCAAGATCTGAGACAGGGAAGGCCCCAGCATTTT
CASSQDLRQGRPQHF
>TRBV6-5|15|NA|TRBJ2-2|NA
TGTGCCAGCAGTTTAATGGGACTCCTAACCGGGGAGCTGTTTTTT
CASSLMGLLTGELFF
>TRBV7-9|15|NA|TRBJ1-6|NA
TGTGCCAGCAGCTTAAAGTCATGGAGGAATTCACCCCTCCACTTT
CASSLKSWRNSPLHF
>TRBV5-1|15|NA|TRBJ2-1|TRBD2
TGCGCCAGCAGCCCCCCTAGCGGGGTCTACAATGAGCAGTTCTTC
CASSPPSGVYNEQFF
>TRBV5-5|14|NA|TRBJ2-5|TRBD1
TGTGCCAGCAGCTCGTACAGGGGTGGAGAGACCCAGTACTTC
CASSSYRGGETQYF
>TRBV18|15|NA|TRBJ2-3|NA
TGTGCCAGCTCAGTCCAGGGTGCCTTGACAGATACGCAGTATTTT
CASSVQGALTDTQYF
>TRBV6-6|15|NA|TRBJ2-7|NA
TGTGCCAGCAGTTACTCGGCAGCGAGCTCCTACGAGCAGTACTTC
CASSYSAASSYEQYF
>TRBV10-3|13|NA|TRBJ1-2|NA
TGTGCCATCAGTCCGACAGAGCTCTATGGCTACACCTTC
CAISPTELYGYTF
>TRBV7-3|14|NA|TRBJ1-6|NA
TGTGCCAGCAGCGTAGGGGGAGCTAATTCACCCCTCCACTTT
CASSVGGANSPLHF
>TRBV5-5|13|once|TRBJ1-2|NA
TGTGCCAGCAGCTGGGACTCCCTCTATGGCTACACCTTC
CASSWDSLYGYTF
>TRBV14|14|NA|TRBJ1-2|TRBD1
TGTGCCAGCAGCCCCAGACAGGGGTACTATGGCTACACCTTC
CASSPRQGYYGYTF
>TRBV6-2/TRBV6-3|16|NA|TRBJ2-1|TRBD1
TGTGCCAGCAGTTACTCGAGGGACAGGGGGAACAATGAGCAGTTCTTC
CASSYSRDRGNNEQFF
>TRBV18|13|NA|TRBJ1-4|NA
TGTGCCAGCCAGTCGGGGGGAAATGAAAAACTGTTTTTT
CASQSGGNEKLFF
>TRBV7-3|16|NA|TRBJ2-2|TRBD2
TGTGCCAGCAGCTTAACCGGGGGGGCGAACACCGGGGAGCTGTTTTTT
CASSLTGGANTGELFF
>TRBV19|17|NA|TRBJ2-3|TRBD2
TGTGCCAGTAGTAGATACCCGACTAGCGGGGGTTCAGATACGCAGTATTTT
CASSRYPTSGGSDTQYF
>TRBV7-3|16|NA|TRBJ1-1|NA
TGTGCCAGCAGCTTAACTAGTGGACATTATCACACTGAAGCTTTCTTT
CASSLTSGHYHTEAFF
>TRBV18|13|NA|TRBJ1-5|NA
TGTGCCAGCTCACCCCGGGACTATCAGCCCCAGCATTTT
CASSPRDYQPQHF
>TRBV6-5|14|NA|TRBJ1-6|NA
TGTGCCAGCAGTACAAGGACAGTAAATTCACCCCTCCACTTT
CASSTRTVNSPLHF
>TRBV7-2|16|once|TRBJ1-3|NA
TGTGCCAGCAGCTTACGGACTAGCGGGGGTGGAAACACCATATATTTT
CASSLRTSGGGNTIYF
>TRBV19|14|NA|TRBJ1-6|TRBD1
TGTGCCAGTAAAATTGGGACAGGGTATTCACCCCTCCACTTT
CASKIGTGYSPLHF
>TRBV3-1/TRBV3-2|16|NA|TRBJ2-7|NA
TGTGCCAGCAGCCAGACTGGACTACCTAGCTCCTACGAGCAGTACTTC
CASSQTGLPSSYEQYF
>TRBV19|15|NA|TRBJ1-5|NA
TGTGCCAGTAGTATAACGACAGATAGCAATCAGCCCCAGCATTTT
CASSITTDSNQPQHF
>TRBV7-2|16|NA|TRBJ2-3|NA
TGTGCCAGCAGCTCACTCCCACGGGGGGCGGGAGATACGCAGTATTTT
CASSSLPRGAGDTQYF
>TRBV7-2|14|NA|TRBJ1-2|TRBD1
TGTGCCAGCAGCTCCGGGACAGGGGGTCAGGGCTACACCTTC
CASSSGTGGQGYTF
>TRBV5-1|14|NA|TRBJ2-1|NA
TGCGCCAGCAGCTTGGCCTTGGGAGACAATGAGCAGTTCTTC
CASSLALGDNEQFF
>TRBV2|14|NA|TRBJ1-2|TRBD1
TGTGCCAGCAGCGCCTACCAGGGGGCGGATGGCTACACCTTC
CASSAYQGADGYTF
>TRBV18|14|NA|TRBJ2-7|TRBD2
TGTGCCAGCTCCCGGGCGGGGGGAGTTTACGAGCAGTACTTC
CASSRAGGVYEQYF
>TRBV19|16|NA|TRBJ1-2|TRBD1
TGTGCCAGTTGTGTGGCAGGGGGCACTAAATTTTATGGCTACACCTTC
CASCVAGGTKFYGYTF
>TRBV29-1|13|NA|TRBJ1-5|TRBD1
TGCAGCGTTCAAGGACAGGGGGATCAGCCCCAGCATTTT
CSVQGQGDQPQHF
>TRBV5-1|15|NA|TRBJ2-2|NA
TGCGCCAGCAGCCTCCCCTTAGGGGTCACCGGGGAGCTGTTTTTT
CASSLPLGVTGELFF
>TRBV18|13|NA|TRBJ2-3|NA
TGTGCCAGCCACCCCGGAGTCACAGATACGCAGTATTTT
CASHPGVTDTQYF
>TRBV3-1/TRBV3-2|16|NA|TRBJ1-1|TRBD1
TGTGCCAGCAGCCAAGACCGGGACAGTCCGAACACTGAAGCTTTCTTT
CASSQDRDSPNTEAFF
>TRBV3-1/TRBV3-2|16|NA|TRBJ1-1|NA
TGTGCCAGCAGCCAAGGGACATTCCGGGTGAACACTGAAGCTTTCTTT
CASSQGTFRVNTEAFF
>TRBV18|16|NA|TRBJ2-7|NA
TGTGCCAGCTCACCACAGGGGGTAGGAGGTGGCTACGAGCAGTACTTC
CASSPQGVGGGYEQYF
>TRBV19|13|NA|TRBJ2-5|NA
TGTGCCAGTAGTATAGGCCGGGGAGAGACCCAGTACTTC
CASSIGRGETQYF
>TRBV9|14|few|TRBJ1-2|NA
TGTGCCAGCAGCGTAGACCCCGAGGGCTATGGCTACACCTTC
CASSVDPEGYGYTF
>TRBV5-1|14|NA|TRBJ2-3|NA
TGCGCCAGCAGCACGGGACTTTTCACAGATACGCAGTATTTT
CASSTGLFTDTQYF
>TRBV10-1|15|NA|TRBJ2-5|NA
TGCGCCAGCAGTAACTCAAGAACAGGGCCAGAGACCCAGTACTTC
CASSNSRTGPETQYF
>TRBV6-1|16|NA|TRBJ2-3|TRBD1
TGTGCCAGCAGTGACCCGACAGGGGGTTCGACAGATACGCAGTATTTT
CASSDPTGGSTDTQYF